The source of this TCR beta chain is a study of T cell responses to AZD1222 COVID-19 vaccine. Study-wide points: Two doses of AZD1222 preceded a rise in Spike-specific TCR breadth and depth.

Method: immunoSEQ multiplex PCR; TCRdb's copy keeps in-frame clones and lacks some. This sample has 85,000 to 110,000 clones, with roughly nine tenths found just once. Details on this clone: The antigen is not known.

The CDR3 length is 16 residues. Trimming took off 6 bases at V and 0 bases at J, with 14 bases between the two ends. Germline V gene data show CDR1 as SEHNR and CDR2 as FQNEAQ (reference sequence). The origin of this receptor is an adult in good health. This specimen consisted of peripheral blood, obtained on day 0 of AZD1222 vaccination. This chain joins TRBV7-9 and TRBJ2-2; D call uncertain. The CDR3, as DNA: TGTGCCAGCAGGACCATAGGAACAACGAACACCGGGGAGCTGTTTTTT. Translated, it gives CASRTIGTTNTGELFF. Full variable domain (outside the CDR3, taken from reference TRBV7-9 and TRBJ2-2): DTGVSQNPRHKITKRGQNVTFRCDPISEHNRLYWYRQTLGQGPEFLTYFQNEAQLEKSRLLSDRFSAERPKGSFSTLEIQRTEQGDSAMYLCASRTIGTTNTGELFFGEGSRLTVL.